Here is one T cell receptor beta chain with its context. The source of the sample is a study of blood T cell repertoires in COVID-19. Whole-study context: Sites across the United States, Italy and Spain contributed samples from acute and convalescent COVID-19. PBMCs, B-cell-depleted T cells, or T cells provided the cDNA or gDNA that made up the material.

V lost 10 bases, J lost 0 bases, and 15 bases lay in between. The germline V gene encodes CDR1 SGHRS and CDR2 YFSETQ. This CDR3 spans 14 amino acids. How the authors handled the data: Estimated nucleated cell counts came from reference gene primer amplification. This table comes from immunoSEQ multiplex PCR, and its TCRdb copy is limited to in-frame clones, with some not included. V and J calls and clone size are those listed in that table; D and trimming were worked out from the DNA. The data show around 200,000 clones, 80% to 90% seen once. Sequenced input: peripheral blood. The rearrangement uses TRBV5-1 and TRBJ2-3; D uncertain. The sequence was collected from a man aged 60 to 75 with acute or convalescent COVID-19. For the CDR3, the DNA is TGCGCCTCGAGCCGTCGTGGTAGCACAGATACGCAGTATTTT. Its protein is CASSRRGSTDTQYF.